Presented here are 15 T cell receptor beta chains from one specimen sequenced in a study of blood T cell repertoires in COVID-19. The data were produced by immunoSEQ multiplex PCR, yet TCRdb's version contains in-frame clones alone and is incomplete. There are about 42,000 clones in the sample; 89% occur only once, and about 0.4% lies in the top ten. Sequenced input: peripheral blood. These receptors were obtained from a human donor in a cohort sampled during active COVID-19.

J is TRBJ1-1 and V is TRBV7-2, with 9 bases matching TRBD1. The V gene's germline CDR1 is SGHTA and CDR2 FQGNSA. This CDR3 spans 15 amino acids. V gave up 6 bases and J gave up 2 bases; unmatched junction bases: 7. The chain's CDR3 is CASSLQGAGNTEAFF. CDR3 bases: TGTGCCAGCAGTTTACAGGGGGCAGGAAACACTGAAGCTTTCTTT.

The chain employs TRBV9 and TRBJ1-2, with D possibly matching TRBD1 (6 bases). Looked up from germline, CDR1 is SGDLS and CDR2 is YYNGEE. The CDR3 is made up of 13 amino acids. The V end was cut by 0 bases, the J end by 6 bases, with 9 bases between. In nucleotides, the CDR3 is TGTGCCAGCAGCGTAGCTAAGGGGGATGGCTACACCTTC. This translates into CASSVAKGDGYTF.

The CDR3 loop is CASSTGQGGSYTF. CDR3 DNA: TGTGCCAGCAGCACAGGACAGGGGGGGAGCTACACCTTC. This chain links TRBV7-2 with TRBJ1-2; 10 positions match TRBD1. The V gene end was trimmed by 5 bases and the J gene end by 9 bases; junction bases not matched to a gene: 6. The CDR3 has 13 residues. Per the germline V gene, CDR1 is SGHTA and CDR2 is FQGNSA. Drawing the rest from reference TRBV7-2 and TRBJ1-2, the complete variable domain is GAGVSQSPSNKVTEKGKDVELRCDPISGHTALYWYRQSLGQGLEFLIYFQGNSAPDKSGLPSDRFSAERTGGSVSTLTIQRTQQEDSAVYLCASSTGQGGSYTFGSGTRLTVV.

In its sample, this clone was seen a few times. The chain has TRBV5-4 and TRBJ2-5; 9 bases match TRBD1. This CDR3 is 18 amino acids long. The junction had 10 bases not matched to a gene; V was cut back by 0 bases and J by 1 base. Germline CDR1 reads SGHNT; CDR2 reads YYREEE (reference sequence). CDR3 region: CASSLASRLTGGQETQYF. CDR3 sequence (DNA): TGTGCCAGCAGCTTGGCGTCTCGCTTGACAGGGGGCCAAGAGACCCAGTACTTC.

The chain has TRBV18 and TRBJ1-2, with 8 positions matching TRBD1. The CDR3 contains 14 residues. Per the germline V gene, CDR1 is KGHSH and CDR2 is LQKENI. The junction had 5 bases not matched to a gene; V was cut back by 2 bases and J by 6 bases. CDR3 bases: TGTGCCAGCTCACCAAGTGGACAGGGAAATGGCTACACCTTC. This encodes CASSPSGQGNGYTF.

V and J are TRBV6-5 and TRBJ1-1; 7 bases are a match to TRBD1. The CDR3 has 13 amino acids. The J segment lost 1 base and the V segment lost 6 bases, leaving 2 bases of the junction unmatched. The germline gives CDR1 MNHEY, CDR2 SVGAGI. CDR3 loop: CASSDRENTEAFF. CDR3 in DNA: TGTGCCAGCAGCGACAGGGAGAACACTGAAGCTTTCTTT.

The chain employs TRBV4-3 and TRBJ1-2; weak D call: TRBD1 (6 bases). The V end was cut by 0 bases, the J end by 5 bases, with 16 bases between. Germline V gene data show CDR1 as LGHNA and CDR2 as YSLEER. The CDR3 is 16 amino acids. Written as DNA, the CDR3 is TGCGCCAGCAGCCAAGATTTTAGCAGGGGCCCATATGGCTACACCTTC. As protein: CASSQDFSRGPYGYTF.

The sample holds one count of this clone. This chain uses TRBV10-2 with TRBJ1-2, with 8 bases aligning to TRBD1. V trimming: 2 bases; J trimming: 6 bases; junction bases outside the gene matches: 8. The germline V gene has CDR1 WSHSY and CDR2 SAAADI. The CDR3 loop spans 15 amino acids. This CDR3 reads CASSEPRTGWDGYTF. In DNA, the CDR3 is TGCGCCAGCAGTGAGCCTCGGACAGGGTGGGATGGCTACACCTTC.

As to this clone: This CDR3 is also generated by other DNA sequences in the sample. The chain combines TRBV7-9 with TRBJ1-1; D may be TRBD1 (6 bases). The length of the CDR3 is 13 residues. Trimming took off 1 base at V and 3 bases at J, with 6 bases between the two ends. The germline V gene encodes CDR1 SEHNR and CDR2 FQNEAQ (reference sequence). The CDR3 bases are TGTGCCAGCAGCTTAGACAGGGACACTGAAGCTTTCTTT. Translation: CASSLDRDTEAFF. Filled out from reference TRBV7-9 and TRBJ1-1, the complete variable domain reads DTGVSQNPRHKITKRGQNVTFRCDPISEHNRLYWYRQTLGQGPEFLTYFQNEAQLEKSRLLSDRFSAERPKGSFSTLEIQRTEQGDSAMYLCASSLDRDTEAFFGQGTRLTVV.

This chain connects TRBV7-2 to TRBJ2-2, with TRBD1 as a possible D gene (6 bases). Deletions cut 2 bases from V and 4 bases from J, with 17 bases between. The CDR3 sequence is 17 residues long. Per the germline V gene, CDR1 is SGHTA and CDR2 is FQGNSA. The CDR3 is CASSLSLTLQGTGELFF. CDR3 nucleotides: TGTGCCAGCAGCTTATCTCTAACCCTACAGGGCACCGGGGAGCTGTTTTTT. Drawing the rest from reference TRBV7-2 and TRBJ2-2, the complete variable domain is GAGVSQSPSNKVTEKGKDVELRCDPISGHTALYWYRQSLGQGLEFLIYFQGNSAPDKSGLPSDRFSAERTGGSVSTLTIQRTQQEDSAVYLCASSLSLTLQGTGELFFGEGSRLTVL.

The CDR3 region has the DNA TGTGCCAGTACCATAAAACTCGGGGACATACCAGGAGGAGGCTACACCTTC. Protein product: CASTIKLGDIPGGGYTF. The chain is built from TRBV19 and TRBJ1-2; D perhaps matches TRBD1 (6 bases). The germline V gene has CDR1 LNHDA and CDR2 SQIVND (reference sequence). This CDR3 has 17 amino acids. V gave up 7 bases and J gave up 8 bases, with 29 bases separating them.

This clone is a singleton in its sample. V gene TRBV20-1 combines with J gene TRBJ1-5; a possible D gene is TRBD1 (5 bases). The germline V gene encodes CDR1 DFQATT and CDR2 SNEGSKA (reference sequence). The CDR3 loop spans 14 amino acids. V gave up 3 bases and J gave up 2 bases, with 11 bases separating them. CDR3 sequence reads: CSASPGIGNQPQHF. Here the CDR3 DNA reads TGCAGTGCTAGTCCAGGGATCGGCAATCAGCCCCAGCATTTT.

A few counts support this clone. V is TRBV18 and J is TRBJ1-6, with D possibly being TRBD1 (5 bases). The CDR3 length is 13 residues. V shed 2 bases and J shed 8 bases, with 7 bases lying between them. Per the germline V gene, CDR1 is KGHSH and CDR2 is LQKENI. CDR3 sequence: CASSPEQDSPLHF. The CDR3 nucleotides read TGTGCCAGCTCACCAGAACAGGATTCACCCCTCCACTTT.

V gene TRBV27 combines with J gene TRBJ1-6; TRBD1 agrees at 10 bases. The CDR3 runs to 14 residues. V lost 4 bases, J lost 9 bases, and 3 bases stayed unmatched. Germline CDR1 MNHEY, CDR2 SMNVEV (reference sequence). CDR3 bases: TGTGCCAGCAGTTGGGACAGGGGAGGTTCACCCCTCCACTTT. Translating gives CASSWDRGGSPLHF.

The CDR3 here is CASSLWDRVNTEAFF. In DNA form, the CDR3 reads TGTGCCAGCAGTTTATGGGACAGGGTGAACACTGAAGCTTTCTTT. This sequence joins TRBV27 and TRBJ1-1; TRBD1 matches 9 bases. Germline values: CDR1 MNHEY, CDR2 SMNVEV (reference sequence). Losses at the gene ends were 1 base for V and 0 bases for J; bases not matched to a gene: 0. CDR3 length: 15 residues.